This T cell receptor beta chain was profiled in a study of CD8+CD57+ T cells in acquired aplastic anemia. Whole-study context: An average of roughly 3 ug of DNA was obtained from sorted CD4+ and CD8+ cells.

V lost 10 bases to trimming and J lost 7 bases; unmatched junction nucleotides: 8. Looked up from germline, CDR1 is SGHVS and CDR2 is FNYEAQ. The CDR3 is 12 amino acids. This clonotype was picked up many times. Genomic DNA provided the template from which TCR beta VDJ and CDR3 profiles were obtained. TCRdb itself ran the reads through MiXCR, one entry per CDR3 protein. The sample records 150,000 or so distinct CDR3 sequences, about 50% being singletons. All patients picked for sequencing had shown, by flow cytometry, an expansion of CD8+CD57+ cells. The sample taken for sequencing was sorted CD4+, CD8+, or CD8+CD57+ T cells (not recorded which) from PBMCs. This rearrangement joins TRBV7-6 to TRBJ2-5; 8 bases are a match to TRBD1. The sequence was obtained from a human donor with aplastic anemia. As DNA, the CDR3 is TGTGCCAAGATAGACAGGGGAGGGACCCAGTACTTC. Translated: CAKIDRGGTQYF.